The 15 T cell receptor beta chains given below trace back to one sample, sequenced in a study of T cell responses to AZD1222 COVID-19 vaccine. Profiling relied on immunoSEQ multiplex PCR, and the TCRdb table lists in-frame clones only, not all of them. The sample records fewer than 50,000 clones, 60% to 85% being singletons. The sample was peripheral blood, taken on day 0 of AZD1222 vaccination. Source of these receptors: an adult in good health.

The chain joins TRBV5-6 to TRBJ1-2; perhaps TRBD1 as D (6 bases). Trimming shortened V by 3 bases and J by 5 bases, and 17 bases separated the two germline ends. This CDR3 has 15 residues. The V gene's germline CDR1 is SGHDT and CDR2 YYEEEE. The CDR3 spells CASSWGAGVRYGYTF. The CDR3 nucleotides are TGTGCCAGCAGCTGGGGGGCAGGGGTACGGTATGGCTACACCTTC.

This chain links TRBV4-2 with TRBJ2-3; D not certain. Looked up from germline, CDR1 is LGHNA and CDR2 is YNFKEQ. The V end lost 0 bases, the J end lost 3 bases, and 4 bases lay between the germline ends. The CDR3 sequence is 13 residues long. The CDR3 coding sequence is TGTGCCAGCAGCCAAGATCGGACAGATACGCAGTATTTT. This gives the protein CASSQDRTDTQYF.

The rearrangement joins TRBV25-1 to TRBJ1-1, with a weak D call TRBD1 (5 bases). V was trimmed by 6 bases and J by 10 bases, leaving 9 bases between them. The germline V gene has CDR1 MGHDK and CDR2 SYGVNS. The CDR3 contains 10 residues. CDR3 region: CASSGTRAFF. CDR3 sequence (DNA): TGTGCCAGCAGCGGGACGAGAGCTTTCTTT.

This chain joins TRBV11-3 and TRBJ1-1; D possibly corresponds to TRBD1 (5 bases). The CDR3 has 13 amino acids. The germline CDR1 and CDR2 sequences are SGHNT and YENEEA. Trimming stripped 7 bases from V and 3 bases from J, with 12 bases between. The CDR3 DNA follows: TGTGCCAGCACTCGAGACAGCTACACTGAAGCTTTCTTT. Its protein is CASTRDSYTEAFF.

J is TRBJ1-1 and V is TRBV10-1; no clear D. CDR1 is WNHNN and CDR2 is SYGVQD in the germline V gene (reference sequence). The CDR3 sequence is 13 residues long. V lost 6 bases and J lost 7, with 15 bases in between. As DNA, the CDR3 is TGCGCCAGCAGCCCCACAGCGGGCAATGAAGCTTTCTTT. This codes for CASSPTAGNEAFF.

This clone was found a few times. This rearrangement joins TRBV19 to TRBJ1-5, with D possibly matching TRBD1 (5 bases). CDR1 is LNHDA, CDR2 SQIVND, per germline (reference sequence). V lost 3 bases to trimming and J lost 1 base, with 10 bases between them. This CDR3 is built from 15 residues. CDR3 sequence (DNA): TGTGCCAGTAGTATGGGGGTTCGGAGCAATCAGCCCCAGCATTTT. It yields the protein CASSMGVRSNQPQHF.

CDR3 region: CASSSPQGAQPQHF. The CDR3 DNA is TGTGCCAGTAGTTCACCTCAGGGGGCTCAGCCCCAGCATTTT. The chain couples TRBV19 to TRBJ1-5; TRBD1 agrees at 8 bases. This CDR3 is built from 14 residues. Germline trimming cut 5 bases from V and 6 bases from J; bases unmatched to any gene: 6. Germline V gene data show CDR1 as LNHDA and CDR2 as SQIVND (reference sequence).

This clone has more than one count but fewer than ten. J is TRBJ2-2 and V is TRBV9, with TRBD1 as a possible D gene (6 bases). CDR3 size: 16 residues. CDR1 and CDR2 (germline): SGDLS, YYNGEE. Trimming left V 1 base short and J 4 bases short, with 14 bases between. The CDR3 protein is CASSVSSGAGTGELFF. DNA of the CDR3: TGTGCCAGCAGCGTATCATCAGGGGCTGGCACCGGGGAGCTGTTTTTT.

This clone showed up just a few times. This chain connects TRBV19 to TRBJ2-7; 8 bases are shared with TRBD1. CDR3 length equals 15 residues. Per germline, CDR1 LNHDA and CDR2 SQIVND (reference sequence). The trim removed 2 bases at V and 5 bases at J, leaving 8 bases unmatched. The CDR3 protein is CASSIMAQGVNEQYF. Written as DNA, the CDR3 is TGTGCCAGTAGTATAATGGCACAGGGGGTGAACGAGCAGTACTTC.

The sample holds a few counts of this clone. The chain employs TRBV10-2 and TRBJ1-6, with 9 nucleotides matching TRBD1. The CDR3 sequence is 17 residues long. The V and J ends lost 0 bases and 9 bases, in that order; junction bases with no gene match: 9. In germline, CDR1 is WSHSY, CDR2 SAAADI. The CDR3 here is CASSESKPGTGSSPLHF. CDR3 nucleotides: TGCGCCAGCAGTGAGTCGAAACCCGGGACAGGGAGTTCACCCCTCCACTTT.

There are a few counts of this clone. CDR3 protein: CASSAQGTNEKLFF. The DNA of the CDR3 is TGTGCCAGCAGTGCACAGGGAACTAATGAAAAACTGTTTTTT. This chain joins TRBV28 and TRBJ1-4; the D gene is possibly TRBD1 (6 bases). V lost 5 bases, J lost 1 base, and 8 bases lay in between. From germline, CDR1 is MDHEN and CDR2 SYDVKM. CDR3 length equals 14 residues.

The chain recombines TRBV3-1 (or the pseudogene TRBV3-2) with TRBJ2-3; 10 nucleotides agree with TRBD2. The CDR3 contains 15 residues. Losses at the gene ends were 6 bases for V and 2 bases for J; bases not matched to a gene: 5. CDR1 is LGHDT and CDR2 is YNNKEL in the germline V gene (reference sequence). CDR3 region: CASRPGLADTDTQYF. The CDR3 DNA reads TGTGCCAGCAGACCCGGACTAGCGGACACAGATACGCAGTATTTT.

The chain combines TRBV20-1 with TRBJ1-2; D ambiguous. This CDR3 has 12 residues. V lost 3 bases and J lost 8, with 13 bases in between. Germline V lookup: CDR1 DFQATT, CDR2 SNEGSKA (reference sequence). Here the CDR3 reads CSASFSIEGYTF. The CDR3 bases are TGCAGTGCTAGTTTTTCGATTGAAGGCTACACCTTC.

The rearrangement joins TRBV7-9 to TRBJ2-5; 8 bases align to TRBD1. This CDR3 region has 15 residues. V trimming: 0 bases; J trimming: 2 bases; junction bases outside the gene matches: 2. The germline gives CDR1 SEHNR, CDR2 FQNEAQ (reference sequence). This CDR3 reads CASSLAWTGQETQYF. The CDR3 region has the DNA TGTGCCAGCAGCTTAGCGTGGACAGGGCAAGAGACCCAGTACTTC.

This clone came up a few times. The gene calls are TRBV9 and TRBJ2-1, with D perhaps TRBD1 (6 bases). In germline, CDR1 is SGDLS, CDR2 YYNGEE. The CDR3 sequence is 15 residues long. Trimming cost V 0 bases and J 2 bases, with 9 bases left between them. CDR3 sequence reads: CASSVEQGTYNEQFF. The CDR3 DNA reads as TGTGCCAGCAGCGTAGAACAGGGCACCTACAATGAGCAGTTCTTC.